The rows below give T cell receptor beta chains drawn from one sample of a study of T cells in localized non-small cell lung cancer. Sequencing used immunoSEQ multiplex PCR; TCRdb keeps in-frame clones, though not all of them. This sample has about 59,000 clones; over 85% occur once, and the top ten carry under 25%. The specimen was peripheral blood, collected before any cancer treatment. The receptor source for this set is a man between 40 and 69 years old with stage I squamous cell lung carcinoma. CDR3s include the opening cysteine and the closing phenylalanine or tryptophan. For some rows the clone size is stated as once, few or many, or as a class when expanded; others skip it.

CDR3: CASSPRSSGRAEYNEQFF; size: .; J: TRBJ2-1; V: TRBV18
CDR3: CAWRRDGRGIF; size: .; J: TRBJ2-7; V: TRBV30
CDR3: CSGRLGGGETQYF; size: once; J: TRBJ2-5; V: TRBV29-1
CDR3: CASRDTSGSNTDTQYF; size: .; J: TRBJ2-3; V: TRBV6-6
CDR3: CASSLLAGAQETQYF; size: .; J: TRBJ2-5; V: TRBV7-2
CDR3: CASREAGGSYNEQFF; size: .; J: TRBJ2-1; V: TRBV25-1
CDR3: CASSLYRDTGELFF; size: .; J: TRBJ2-2; V: TRBV27
CDR3: CASSLSIGGRPNTGELFF; size: .; J: TRBJ2-2; V: TRBV27
CDR3: CASSYGTVRPKQYF; size: .; J: TRBJ2-5; V: TRBV6-6
CDR3: CASSQDSYGYTF; size: .; J: TRBJ1-2; V: TRBV4-2
CDR3: CASSFGDRMIYEQYF; size: .; J: TRBJ2-7; V: TRBV28
CDR3: CASSEVRAYEQYF; size: .; J: TRBJ2-7; V: TRBV6-1
CDR3: CASSYRTGESYEQYF; size: .; J: TRBJ2-7; V: TRBV4-3
CDR3: CASSSRGGYGYEQYF; size: .; J: TRBJ2-7; V: TRBV7-2
CDR3: CASSPGTGWEQYF; size: few; J: TRBJ2-7; V: TRBV18
CDR3: CASWESGRDNEKLFF; size: .; J: TRBJ1-4; V: TRBV6-6
CDR3: CASSLFTGGKGPQHF; size: .; J: TRBJ1-5; V: TRBV7-2
CDR3: CASSRGMPGQASGEQYF; size: once; J: TRBJ2-7; V: TRBV7-2
CDR3: CASSLGTLSSYEQYF; size: .; J: TRBJ2-7; V: TRBV5-4
CDR3: CASSSSASSTEAFF; size: .; J: TRBJ1-1; V: TRBV7-3
CDR3: CACQTASNQPQHF; size: .; J: TRBJ1-5; V: TRBV30
CDR3: CASSFGLGGSYIETQYF; size: .; J: TRBJ2-5; V: TRBV5-1
CDR3: CASSSDRASNQPQHF; size: .; J: TRBJ1-5; V: TRBV7-2
CDR3: CASSPRDRFYEQYF; size: .; J: TRBJ2-7; V: TRBV18
CDR3: CASSALAGGPVGTQYF; size: few; J: TRBJ2-5; V: TRBV7-9
CDR3: CASSLGQQQETQYF; size: .; J: TRBJ2-5; V: TRBV5-4
CDR3: CASSAGTAPHEKLFF; size: .; J: TRBJ1-4; V: TRBV7-3
CDR3: CASSPASGATYNEQFF; size: .; J: TRBJ2-1; V: TRBV4-1
CDR3: CASSLLVGQNIQYF; size: .; J: TRBJ2-4; V: TRBV28
CDR3: CASSPGGRTYEQYF; size: .; J: TRBJ2-7; V: TRBV9
CDR3: CSAGAMNTEAFF; size: .; J: TRBJ1-1; V: TRBV29-1
CDR3: CSVRRDSYEQYF; size: .; J: TRBJ2-7; V: TRBV29-1
CDR3: CASSQEWPGGREQYF; size: .; J: TRBJ2-7; V: TRBV4-2
CDR3: CASSPSEVANTGELFF; size: .; J: TRBJ2-2; V: TRBV18
CDR3: CASSLTTKSEAFF; size: .; J: TRBJ1-1; V: TRBV11-3
CDR3: CASSPRQPLETQYF; size: .; J: TRBJ2-5; V: TRBV18
CDR3: CASSLRGRIEQFF; size: .; J: TRBJ2-1; V: TRBV7-9
CDR3: CASSRIQGNGYTF; size: .; J: TRBJ1-2; V: TRBV28
CDR3: CAISESQAGETQYF; size: .; J: TRBJ2-5; V: TRBV10-3
CDR3: CASSGGVFAYEQYF; size: few; J: TRBJ2-7; V: TRBV6-1
CDR3: CASSLDSNEKLFF; size: .; J: TRBJ1-4; V: TRBV5-1
CDR3: CASSQVLAGGTEQFF; size: .; J: TRBJ2-1; V: TRBV4-1
CDR3: CASSAPGTLSTDTQYF; size: .; J: TRBJ2-3; V: TRBV5-4
CDR3: CASSRDSVVTPYF; size: .; J: TRBJ2-3; V: TRBV6-5
CDR3: CASSPSGYLNTEAFF; size: .; J: TRBJ1-1; V: TRBV18
CDR3: CASSLEWGYGGETQYF; size: .; J: TRBJ2-5; V: TRBV7-9
CDR3: CASSGTGVGMNEQFF; size: .; J: TRBJ2-1; V: TRBV2
CDR3: CAQHMRERYEQYF; size: few; J: TRBJ2-7; V: TRBV5-1
CDR3: CASSYGRQGDTEAFF; size: once; J: TRBJ1-1; V: TRBV6-5
CDR3: CASSSSGSEETQYF; size: .; J: TRBJ2-5; V: TRBV10-1
CDR3: CASSVAGTGAPYEQYF; size: .; J: TRBJ2-7; V: TRBV9
CDR3: CASSQNYEQYF; size: .; J: TRBJ2-7; V: TRBV19
CDR3: CASSAFRGRLNTEAFF; size: .; J: TRBJ1-1; V: TRBV7-2
CDR3: CASRLLGENIQYF; size: .; J: TRBJ2-4; V: TRBV28